Here is one T cell receptor beta chain with its context. This clone has only a few counts. Its cognate antigen has yet to be identified. Base qualities were left out, and no much larger clone turns up one base away. Library preparation used the immunoSEQ multiplex PCR assay. The clones in this table, taken by TCRdb from immuneACCESS, are in-frame only. Not every clone is retained; where verified, under half of the shortfall comes from an unresolved V gene, and the cause of the rest is unknown. This sample gives hundreds of thousands of clones in total; around 87% of them show up just once. The ten largest make up 0.0094% of the sample. V and J are trimmed by 2 bases and 5 bases, and the gene matches miss 6 bases of the junction. Sequences SGHVS (CDR1) and FQNEAQ (CDR2) are obtained from the germline V gene. From the cysteine up to the phenylalanine, the CDR3 has a length of 15 residues. Only CDR3 DNA remains: 45 bases, in frame from the first base.

These data are taken from a study of shared T cell receptors in the human thymus (dated by TCRdb to the early 2020s). For the study in its entirety: The study examined how the human thymus generates shared, self-reactive T-cell receptor alpha chains.

The data also belong to a second study, concerning human thymus T cells. The second publication reports: The donors were immunologically healthy infants in Finland who had open corrective cardiac surgery for congenital heart defects. The thymus tissue came from surgical resects taken out during corrective cardiac surgery. Usage of V and J gene segments appeared to be biased in both the thymic and the peripheral blood repertoires. Highly overlapping thymic TCR repertoires among unrelated individuals were reported in the related research. The study used 7 to 9 infant thymus samples plus four related peripheral blood samples to characterize TCR alpha and beta repertoires. Donor ages ranged from roughly 7 to 244 days, and the cohort comprised five to seven male and a couple of female infants. Thymocytes were released mechanically from tissue and stored at -70 °C as pellets of about 10-34 million cells. Genomic DNA was extracted from frozen cell pellets with a QIAsymphony instrument. TCRB and TCRAD loci were amplified from a standardized quantity of quality-controlled genomic DNA using the immunoSEQ multiplex PCR assay. The amplicons covered the V(D)J region and were long enough to include the CDR3 and to identify the V and J genes. Amplicon sequencing was performed on an Illumina platform through the commercial immunoSEQ service. Primer bias and sequencing errors were corrected as previously described, and TCRAD and TCRB definitions were based on the IMGT database. immunoSEQ Analyzer 3.0 and VDJTools were used for repertoire analysis, which covered basic statistics, V/J segment usage, diversity estimates, rarefaction and pairwise overlap. Diversity was estimated with Chao1, ChaoE, Efron-Thisted, Shannon and inverse Simpson indices, and also on datasets down-sampled to the smallest sample. For repertoire overlap, CDR3 nucleotide sequence, V gene and J gene had to match strictly, and clustering was done by Jaccard-based multidimensional scaling. On average, approximately 790,000 unique TCRB clonotypes were obtained from thymus samples, compared with approximately 82,000 from blood samples.

Sequenced material: thymocytes. The origin of this receptor is a boy under three years old with a congenital heart defect. Donor details come from another sample of the same person, matched by shared clones. The chain joins TRBV7-8 to TRBJ1-5, with TRBD1 matching 7 junction bases. CDR3 loop: CASSLRRQGDQPQHF. The bases read TGTGCCAGCAGCTTAAGGAGACAGGGCGATCAGCCCCAGCATTTT.